This T cell receptor beta chain originates from a study of cytomegalovirus exposure and HLA in healthy donors. General observations from the study: Most observed TCR sequences were rare, whereas some public TCRs were detected in many donors. The classifier reportedly diagnosed cytomegalovirus status with high sensitivity and specificity. The authors listed approximately 160 TCR beta chains as cytomegalovirus-associated.

It was the approximately 120-subject validation cohort, separate from the approximately 620-subject first cohort, to which the donors belonged. As for this clone: The antigen remains undetermined.

V lost 6 bases, J lost 6 bases, and 7 bases stayed unmatched. The CDR3 has 13 residues. Germline V CDR1 and CDR2: SGHTA, FQGNSA. Generated by immunoSEQ multiplex PCR, the TCRdb table keeps only in-frame clones and is missing some. The sample records 130,000 to 150,000 clones, approximately 84% being singletons. Input material: PBMCs. The V call is TRBV7-2, the J call TRBJ1-2; 7 bases are shared with TRBD1. The sequence derives from a woman in her twenties or thirties in good health and CMV-seronegative. The CDR3 bases are TGTGCCAGCAGGGAACAGGGGTCTCATGGCTACACCTTC. It encodes CASREQGSHGYTF.